These 18 T cell receptor beta chains were sequenced from one sample in a study of patients and donors after allogeneic stem cell transplantation. MiXCR was run by TCRdb on the RT-PCR reads, yielding one entry per CDR3 protein. The sample lists about a million distinct CDR3 sequences; roughly 17% were seen once. Sequencing input: blood, either unsorted or a sorted T cell fraction (not recorded which). The receptor source for this set is a human donor who was either an allogeneic HSCT recipient or a stem cell or donor lymphocyte infusion donor (not recorded which). It is not recorded whose cells these are; they may come from a transplant donor.

The V gene is TRBV7-9, the J gene TRBJ1-2, with 7 bases matching TRBD1. Germline CDR1 reads SEHNR; CDR2 reads FQNEAQ (reference sequence). With 2 bases clipped from V and 2 bases from J, the junction kept 5 bases outside the gene matches. The CDR3 runs 15 residues. The CDR3 protein is CASSLKQGPNYGYTF. The CDR3 nucleotides are TGTGCCAGCAGCTTAAAACAGGGGCCCAACTATGGCTACACCTTC.

This clonotype was detected a few times. The rearrangement uses TRBV11-1 and TRBJ2-2; the D is unclear. The CDR3 consists of 12 residues. Trimming left V 8 bases short and J 7 bases short, with 11 bases between. CDR1 SGHAT and CDR2 FQDESV come from the germline V gene (reference sequence). The CDR3 DNA is TGTGCCAGCCAAAGGGCCGGCGGGGAGCTGTTTTTT. Protein product: CASQRAGGELFF.

The V call is TRBV6-1, the J call TRBJ2-7; D remains unclear. Germline V lookup: CDR1 MNHNS, CDR2 SASEGT. The CDR3 extends over 10 amino acids. V shed 2 bases and J shed 12 bases, with 8 bases lying between them. The CDR3 here is CASSERPGYF. CDR3 coding DNA: TGTGCCAGCAGTGAACGTCCGGGGTACTTC.

This clonotype was seen a few times. The chain carries TRBV2 and TRBJ2-7; D is ambiguous. Germline CDR1 SNHLY, CDR2 FYNNEI. V lost 3 bases, J lost 3 bases, and 9 bases lay in between. There are 13 residues in the CDR3. The CDR3 DNA follows: TGTGCCAGCAGTGAGGGGTCGCACTACGAGCAGTACTTC. Protein sequence: CASSEGSHYEQYF.

V and J are TRBV20-1 and TRBJ2-1; D gene ambiguous. Germline values: CDR1 DFQATT, CDR2 SNEGSKA (reference sequence). This CDR3 region has 14 residues. Trimming pared 0 bases from V and 3 bases from J, leaving 9 bases between. The CDR3 coding sequence is TGCAGTGCTAGAGATTCGGGCCGCTACAATGAGCAGTTCTTC. Residues: CSARDSGRYNEQFF.

V is TRBV4-2 and J is TRBJ1-2, with a weak D call TRBD1 (5 bases). With 2 bases removed from V and 4 bases from J, the gap between germline ends came to 14 bases. The germline CDR1 and CDR2 sequences are LGHNA and YNFKEQ. The CDR3 sequence is 15 residues long. The CDR3 nucleotides are TGTGCCAGCAGCCAATTCCTCGGGGCAGGCTATGGCTACACCTTC. It codes for CASSQFLGAGYGYTF.

In this sample, this clonotype turned up a few times. The chain combines TRBV10-3 with TRBJ1-1, with D hard to call. Trimming stripped 6 bases from V and 0 bases from J, with 5 bases between. The germline V gene has CDR1 ENHRY and CDR2 SYGVKD. This CDR3 is built from 12 residues. CDR3 coding DNA: TGTGCCATCAGACAGCTGAACACTGAAGCTTTCTTT. It encodes CAIRQLNTEAFF.

The rearrangement links TRBV20-1 to TRBJ2-3, with D unresolved. The V and J ends lost 6 bases and 4 bases respectively, with 8 bases between them. The CDR3 is made up of 11 amino acids. The germline V gene encodes CDR1 DFQATT and CDR2 SNEGSKA (reference sequence). The chain's CDR3 is CSAIGADTQYF. The DNA of the CDR3 is TGCAGTGCGATAGGAGCAGATACGCAGTATTTT.

The rearrangement joins TRBV20-1 to TRBJ1-2; 7 bases are a match to TRBD1. Per the germline V gene, CDR1 is DFQATT and CDR2 is SNEGSKA (reference sequence). This CDR3 spans 12 amino acids. CDR3 nucleotides: TGCAGCCCTTCTGAGGGGGCGCGCGGCTACACCTTC. Translation gives CSPSEGARGYTF.

A few counts support this clonotype. This chain uses TRBV20-1 with TRBJ2-3; D is unresolved. CDR3 length: 14 amino acids. The germline V gene encodes CDR1 DFQATT and CDR2 SNEGSKA (reference sequence). V was clipped by 6 bases and J by 1 base, with 14 bases between them. The CDR3 coding sequence is TGCAGTGCGGAACGACCCGGCGGCACAGATACGCAGTATTTT. It translates to CSAERPGGTDTQYF.

The V and J genes are TRBV5-1 and TRBJ2-3; maybe TRBD2 (7 bases). V was trimmed by 4 bases and J by 2 bases, leaving 14 bases between them. The CDR3 extends over 15 amino acids. Germline CDR1 SGHRS, CDR2 YFSETQ. The CDR3 sequence: CASSPWGGATDTQYF. The CDR3 DNA is TGCGCCAGCAGCCCTTGGGGGGGGGCCACAGATACGCAGTATTTT.

The CDR3 coding sequence is TGTGCCACCAGAAGACGGGCAGCAGATACGCAGTATTTT. It encodes CATRRRAADTQYF. V usage is TRBV6-1 and J usage is TRBJ2-3; D is unclear. CDR1 and CDR2 (germline): MNHNS, SASEGT. The V and J ends lost 10 bases and 4 bases respectively, with 15 bases between them. The CDR3 consists of 13 residues.

This clonotype was found a few times. The V call is TRBV3-1, the J call TRBJ2-7; D is uncertain. The length of the CDR3 is 15 residues. The V gene's germline CDR1 is LGHDT and CDR2 YNNKEL (reference sequence). The germline V and J ends were trimmed by 0 bases and 6 bases, with 15 bases remaining between them. The DNA of the CDR3 is TGTGCCAGCAGCCAAGATAGGACGCTTCGGCTCGAGCAGTACTTC. Translation: CASSQDRTLRLEQYF.

There are a few counts of this clonotype. J is TRBJ1-2 and V is TRBV3-1; TRBD1 might be the D (6 bases). This CDR3 has 18 residues. The V and J ends lost 0 bases and 7 bases respectively, with 24 bases between them. Per germline, CDR1 LGHDT and CDR2 YNNKEL (reference sequence). The CDR3 DNA is TGTGCCAGCAGCCAAGATCAATATAAGGACAGTAGAAGCGGTGGCTACACCTTC. It translates to CASSQDQYKDSRSGGYTF.

This clonotype was detected a few times. This chain connects TRBV29-1 to TRBJ1-1; D is unclear. The CDR3 is made up of 15 amino acids. With 6 bases removed from V and 5 bases from J, the gap between germline ends came to 22 bases. Per germline, CDR1 SQVTM and CDR2 ANQGSEA. CDR3 bases: TGCAGCGTCGTCCTGCATACACGGAAGGGTACTGAAGCTTTCTTT. This sequence encodes CSVVLHTRKGTEAFF.

The chain combines TRBV7-9 with TRBJ2-3; 9 bases map to TRBD2. J lost 3 bases, V lost 3 bases, and 1 base had no gene match. The CDR3 loop spans 14 amino acids. Germline CDR1 reads SEHNR; CDR2 reads FQNEAQ (reference sequence). CDR3 sequence: CASSFSGRTDTQYF. The CDR3 nucleotides read TGTGCCAGCAGCTTTAGCGGGAGAACAGATACGCAGTATTTT.

This clonotype occurred a few times. The chain combines TRBV29-1 with TRBJ1-4, with D unresolved. The V gene's germline CDR1 is SQVTM and CDR2 ANQGSEA. This CDR3 is built from 11 residues. Trimming left V 6 bases short and J 7 bases short, with 9 bases between. In nucleotides, the CDR3 is TGCAGCGTCCCACATGGTGAAAAACTGTTTTTT. Translation gives CSVPHGEKLFF.

Turning to this clonotype: It is likely a read error: a sequence one base away is far more abundant. The CDR3 DNA reads TGTGCCAGCAGCGTAGGCGGGAGCCACCTCAATGAGCAGTTATTC. It encodes CASSVGGSHLNEQLF. This chain joins TRBV7-9 and TRBJ2-1, with 7 bases that match TRBD2. This CDR3 is 15 amino acids long. Germline V gene data show CDR1 as SEHNR and CDR2 as FQNEAQ (reference sequence).